Listed below are T cell receptor beta chains from one sample, sequenced in a study of control samples from healthy donors and cancer patients. The repertoire was sequenced with immunoSEQ multiplex PCR; TCRdb's copy has only in-frame clones and lacks some. Among fewer than 200,000 clones listed, 85% to 95% were seen once. Material: blood. These TCRs come from a man aged 25 to 45 in good health. Each CDR3 is given with its conserved first and last residue. The D gene is left open where the match is weak. Not every row has a clone size; where given, it reads once, few, many or a size class.

j_call v_call d_call clone_size cdr3_aa cdr3_nt
TRBJ1-1 TRBV3-1/TRBV3-2 TRBD1 once CASSRQGNTEAFF TGTGCCAGCAGCAGACAGGGTAACACTGAAGCTTTCTTT
TRBJ1-2 TRBV27 . . CASSFVRGSGYTF TGTGCCAGCAGTTTTGTAAGAGGGTCTGGCTACACCTTC
TRBJ1-2 TRBV30 TRBD1 . CAWNRQGLYGYTF TGTGCCTGGAACAGACAGGGACTCTATGGCTACACCTTC
TRBJ2-1 TRBV10-3 TRBD2 . CAISESAGTSGVSEQFF TGTGCCATCAGTGAGTCCGCGGGGACTAGCGGTGTCAGTGAGCAGTTCTTC
TRBJ1-3 TRBV5-1 . . CASSLALGDSGNTIYF TGCGCCAGCAGCTTGGCGCTCGGTGACTCTGGAAACACCATATATTTT
TRBJ2-1 TRBV20-1 TRBD1 . CSASAGQGRGEQFF TGCAGTGCTAGTGCGGGACAGGGAAGGGGTGAGCAGTTCTTC
TRBJ1-5 TRBV2 TRBD1 few CASSIQGDQPQHF TGTGCCAGCAGTATACAGGGGGATCAGCCCCAGCATTTT
TRBJ2-4 TRBV18 . once CASSPSGLAKNIQYF TGTGCCAGCTCACCCAGCGGATTAGCCAAAAACATTCAGTACTTC
TRBJ2-1 TRBV6-6 TRBD2 . CASRTRSSGNPNEQFF TGTGCCAGCAGAACCCGGAGTAGCGGGAACCCCAATGAGCAGTTCTTC
TRBJ2-1 TRBV19 TRBD2 . CASSTTSGISYNEQFF TGTGCCAGTAGTACAACTAGCGGGATCTCCTACAATGAGCAGTTCTTC
TRBJ2-1 TRBV5-1 TRBD2 . CASSRGLAGPQANEQFF TGCGCCAGCAGCCGCGGACTAGCGGGACCCCAGGCCAATGAGCAGTTCTTC
TRBJ2-1 TRBV23-1 TRBD2 . CASSQSPSGTLSYNEQFF TGCGCCAGCAGTCAATCGCCTAGCGGGACCCTCTCCTACAATGAGCAGTTCTTC
TRBJ1-1 TRBV29-1 TRBD1 . CSVAGQLNTEAFF TGCAGCGTTGCGGGACAGTTGAACACTGAAGCTTTCTTT
TRBJ2-1 TRBV6-6 . . CASSYPYNEQFF TGTGCCAGCAGTTACCCCTACAATGAGCAGTTCTTC
TRBJ1-2 TRBV9 . . CASSVAAEDGYTF TGTGCCAGCAGCGTAGCAGCGGAGGATGGCTACACCTTC
TRBJ2-7 TRBV5-8 . . CASSINEQYF TGTGCCAGCAGCATTAACGAGCAGTACTTC
TRBJ1-2 TRBV9 . few CASSATGYGYTF TGTGCCAGCAGCGCGACAGGATATGGCTACACCTTC
TRBJ2-1 TRBV4-1 . . CASSQALQGGDEQFF TGCGCCAGCAGCCAAGCCCTTCAGGGAGGCGATGAGCAGTTCTTC
TRBJ2-1 TRBV6-4 . . CASSDSENEQFF TGTGCCAGCAGTGACTCGGAGAATGAGCAGTTCTTC
TRBJ2-7 TRBV7-8 . . CASSPRFGYEQYF TGTGCCAGCAGCCCCAGATTCGGCTACGAGCAGTACTTC
TRBJ2-2 TRBV24-1 . . CATRSSGQGTTGELFF TGTGCCACCAGGTCAAGTGGGCAGGGAACCACCGGGGAGCTGTTTTTT
TRBJ1-1 TRBV4-2 . few CASSQRLDTEAFF TGTGCCAGCAGCCAAAGGTTGGACACTGAAGCTTTCTTT
TRBJ1-2 TRBV5-4 TRBD1 . CASSPDRANYGYTF TGTGCCAGCAGCCCGGACAGGGCTAACTATGGCTACACCTTC
TRBJ1-1 TRBV14 . . CASSQSVNTEAFF TGTGCCAGCAGCCAATCCGTGAACACTGAAGCTTTCTTT
TRBJ2-3 TRBV14 TRBD1 . CASSQDTGVLTDTQYF TGTGCCAGCAGCCAAGATACAGGGGTTCTCACAGATACGCAGTATTTT
TRBJ2-5 TRBV28 TRBD1 . CASSGRTGVQETQYF TGTGCCAGCAGTGGCCGGACAGGGGTACAAGAGACCCAGTACTTC
TRBJ1-3 TRBV6-6 TRBD1 . CASSSADRGDTIYF TGTGCCAGCAGTTCTGCGGACAGGGGGGACACCATATATTTT
TRBJ1-2 TRBV3-1/TRBV3-2 . . CASSSRGVAHGYTF TGTGCCAGCAGCTCGCGTGGGGTGGCACATGGCTACACCTTC
TRBJ2-5 TRBV2 TRBD1 . CASSNRGLKTQYF TGTGCCAGCAGCAACAGGGGGCTAAAGACCCAGTACTTC
TRBJ2-3 TRBV24-1 TRBD2 once CATKGLAVDTQYF TGTGCCACTAAAGGACTAGCAGTAGATACGCAGTATTTT
TRBJ1-2 TRBV28 TRBD1 . CASSNTGGRIGYTF TGTGCCAGCAGTAACACAGGGGGCAGGATTGGCTACACCTTC
TRBJ1-1 TRBV23-1 . . CAILPLLGDVGTEAFF TGCGCCATCCTTCCCCTCTTAGGGGATGTGGGCACTGAAGCTTTCTTT
TRBJ1-2 TRBV6-4 . once CASSPTVGNYGYTF TGTGCCAGCAGTCCGACAGTGGGGAACTATGGCTACACCTTC
TRBJ2-3 TRBV5-1 . . CASSPGLQADTQYF TGCGCCAGCAGCCCCGGCCTCCAGGCAGATACGCAGTATTTT
TRBJ2-7 TRBV27 . . CASSLSPGSAYEQYF TGTGCCAGCAGTTTATCACCGGGTTCGGCCTACGAGCAGTACTTC
TRBJ1-1 TRBV19 . once CASSLDTYGGTEAFF TGTGCCAGTAGTTTAGACACCTACGGGGGGACTGAAGCTTTCTTT
TRBJ2-5 TRBV6-5 TRBD1 . CASSWTGRETQYF TGTGCCAGCAGCTGGACAGGGCGGGAGACCCAGTACTTC
TRBJ1-1 TRBV18 . . CASSLGTLNTEAFF TGTGCCAGCTCCCTCGGGACACTCAACACTGAAGCTTTCTTT
TRBJ2-1 TRBV19 . . CASSIRGHSYNEQFF TGTGCCAGTAGTATCCGGGGTCATTCCTACAATGAGCAGTTCTTC
TRBJ1-1 TRBV13 . . CASSFGGGNTEAFF TGTGCCAGCAGCTTTGGGGGCGGGAACACTGAAGCTTTCTTT
TRBJ1-2 TRBV18 TRBD1 . CASSPTGEYNYGYTF TGTGCCAGCTCACCAACAGGGGAATATAACTATGGCTACACCTTC
TRBJ1-2 TRBV5-6 TRBD1 . CASSQGTGGIYGYTF TGTGCCAGCAGCCAAGGGACAGGGGGAATCTATGGCTACACCTTC
TRBJ2-2 TRBV9 . . CASRSTTNTGELFF TGTGCCAGCAGGAGCACAACGAACACCGGGGAGCTGTTTTTT
TRBJ1-5 TRBV27 . once CASSFQDQPQHF TGTGCCAGCAGTTTCCAAGACCAGCCCCAGCATTTT